This TCR beta chain originates from a study of cytotoxic CD8 clonotypes in ibrutinib-treated CLL. Study-level results: Before falling back toward baseline at progression, clonality had risen at the time of ibrutinib response.

Comments on this clone: Its antigen remains unidentified. The same CDR3 is also encoded by other DNA sequences in this sample.

Sequencing used immunoSEQ multiplex PCR; TCRdb keeps in-frame clones, though not all of them. Altogether approximately 25,000 clones are present, roughly 71% being singletons, with the ten largest covering about half. Germline CDR1 and CDR2: DFQATT and SNEGSKA (reference sequence). The CDR3 contains 11 residues. The germline V and J ends were trimmed by 2 bases and 3 bases, with 4 bases remaining between them. The material was PBMCs, obtained after 12 months of ibrutinib treatment. The origin of this receptor is a human donor with chronic lymphocytic leukemia. The chain has TRBV20-1 and TRBJ1-1; D remains unclear. For the CDR3, the DNA is TGCAGTGCTAGACGGGACACTGAAGCTTTCTTT. Protein product: CSARRDTEAFF.